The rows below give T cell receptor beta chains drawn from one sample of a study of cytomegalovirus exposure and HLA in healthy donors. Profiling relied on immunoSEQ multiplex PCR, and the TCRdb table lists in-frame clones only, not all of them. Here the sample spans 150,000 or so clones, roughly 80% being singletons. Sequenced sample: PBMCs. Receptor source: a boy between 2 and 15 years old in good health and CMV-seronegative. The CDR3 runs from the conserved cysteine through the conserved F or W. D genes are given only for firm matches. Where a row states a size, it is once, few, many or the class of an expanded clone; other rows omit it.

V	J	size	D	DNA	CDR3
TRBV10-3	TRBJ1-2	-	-	TGTGCCATCAGTGAGTCGACTCGTGGAGGGATGGATGGCTACACCTTC	CAISESTRGGMDGYTF
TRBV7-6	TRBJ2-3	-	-	TGTGCCAGCAGCTCCACCACGGGACGGGGGACAGATACGCAGTATTTT	CASSSTTGRGTDTQYF
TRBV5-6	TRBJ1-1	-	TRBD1	TGTGCCAGCACCATTCAGGGACAGGGGAACACTGAAGCTTTCTTT	CASTIQGQGNTEAFF
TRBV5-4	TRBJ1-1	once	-	TGTGCCAGCAGCTTAGGTGGGCTGGCTTTCTTT	CASSLGGLAFF
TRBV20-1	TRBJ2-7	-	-	TGCAGTGCCCTGTCCTACGAGCAGTACTTC	CSALSYEQYF
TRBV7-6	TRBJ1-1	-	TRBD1	TGTGCCAGCAGCCAGACAGGGGTCACTGAAGCTTTCTTT	CASSQTGVTEAFF
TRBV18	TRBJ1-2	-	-	TGTGCCAGCTCACCAACGACAGGTTTTAACTATGGCTACACCTTC	CASSPTTGFNYGYTF
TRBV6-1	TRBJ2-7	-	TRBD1	TGTGCCAGCAGTGCCCGGACAGGGGAGGCCTACGAGCAGTACTTC	CASSARTGEAYEQYF
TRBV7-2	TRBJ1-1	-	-	TGTGCCAGCAGCTCATCCAGGGGCACTGAAGCTTTCTTT	CASSSSRGTEAFF
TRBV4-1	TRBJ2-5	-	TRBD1	TGCGCCAGCAGCCAAGTTACAGGGGGGGAGACCCAGTACTTC	CASSQVTGGETQYF
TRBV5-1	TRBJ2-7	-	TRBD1	TGCGCCAGCAGACCCGGGACAGGGTTGCACGAGCAGTACTTC	CASRPGTGLHEQYF
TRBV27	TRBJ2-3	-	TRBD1	TGTGCCAGCAGTTTATACCGGGACAGGGACGATACGCAGTATTTT	CASSLYRDRDDTQYF
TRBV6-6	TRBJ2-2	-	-	TGTGCCAGCAGTTACCCTCGAGGGAACACCGGGGAGCTGTTTTTT	CASSYPRGNTGELFF
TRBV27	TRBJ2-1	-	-	TGTGCCAGCAGTTTAGTAGGGCTAGCGTATGTCGAGCAGTTCTTC	CASSLVGLAYVEQFF
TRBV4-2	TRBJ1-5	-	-	TGTGCCAGCAGCCAAGACGGGGGGGACAATCAGCCCCAGCATTTT	CASSQDGGDNQPQHF
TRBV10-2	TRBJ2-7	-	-	TGCGCCAGCGAAGACTCACTTTCCTACGAGCAGTACTTC	CASEDSLSYEQYF
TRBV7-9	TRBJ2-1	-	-	TGTGCCCTCTCGGGCGGGCGGGACAATGAGCAGTTCTTC	CALSGGRDNEQFF
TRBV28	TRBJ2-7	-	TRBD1	TGTGCCACCACTCCGGGACAGTACCCCTACGAGCAGTACTTC	CATTPGQYPYEQYF
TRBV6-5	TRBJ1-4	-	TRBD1	TGTGCCAGCAGCGAGACAGGGAACGGTGAAAAACTGTTTTTT	CASSETGNGEKLFF
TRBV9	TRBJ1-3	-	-	TGTGCCAGCAGCGGACAGGAAGAAGTCCGTTCAGGAAACACCATATATTTT	CASSGQEEVRSGNTIYF
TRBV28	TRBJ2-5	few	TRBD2	TGTGCCAGCAGTTCATTAGCGGGCCAAGAGACCCAGTACTTC	CASSSLAGQETQYF
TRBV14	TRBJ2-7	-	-	TGTGCCAGCAGCCAAGTCCTCTCCTACGAGCAGTACTTC	CASSQVLSYEQYF
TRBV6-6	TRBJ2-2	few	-	TGTGCCAGCAGTCACCCGACTAGTTCCGGGGAGCTGTTTTTT	CASSHPTSSGELFF
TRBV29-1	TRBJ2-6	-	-	TGCAGCGTCGAAGATCAGGGCTCTGGGGCCAACGTCCTGACTTTC	CSVEDQGSGANVLTF
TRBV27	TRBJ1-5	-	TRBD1	TGTGCCAGCAGTGCCGGACAGGTAAATCAGCCCCAGCATTTT	CASSAGQVNQPQHF